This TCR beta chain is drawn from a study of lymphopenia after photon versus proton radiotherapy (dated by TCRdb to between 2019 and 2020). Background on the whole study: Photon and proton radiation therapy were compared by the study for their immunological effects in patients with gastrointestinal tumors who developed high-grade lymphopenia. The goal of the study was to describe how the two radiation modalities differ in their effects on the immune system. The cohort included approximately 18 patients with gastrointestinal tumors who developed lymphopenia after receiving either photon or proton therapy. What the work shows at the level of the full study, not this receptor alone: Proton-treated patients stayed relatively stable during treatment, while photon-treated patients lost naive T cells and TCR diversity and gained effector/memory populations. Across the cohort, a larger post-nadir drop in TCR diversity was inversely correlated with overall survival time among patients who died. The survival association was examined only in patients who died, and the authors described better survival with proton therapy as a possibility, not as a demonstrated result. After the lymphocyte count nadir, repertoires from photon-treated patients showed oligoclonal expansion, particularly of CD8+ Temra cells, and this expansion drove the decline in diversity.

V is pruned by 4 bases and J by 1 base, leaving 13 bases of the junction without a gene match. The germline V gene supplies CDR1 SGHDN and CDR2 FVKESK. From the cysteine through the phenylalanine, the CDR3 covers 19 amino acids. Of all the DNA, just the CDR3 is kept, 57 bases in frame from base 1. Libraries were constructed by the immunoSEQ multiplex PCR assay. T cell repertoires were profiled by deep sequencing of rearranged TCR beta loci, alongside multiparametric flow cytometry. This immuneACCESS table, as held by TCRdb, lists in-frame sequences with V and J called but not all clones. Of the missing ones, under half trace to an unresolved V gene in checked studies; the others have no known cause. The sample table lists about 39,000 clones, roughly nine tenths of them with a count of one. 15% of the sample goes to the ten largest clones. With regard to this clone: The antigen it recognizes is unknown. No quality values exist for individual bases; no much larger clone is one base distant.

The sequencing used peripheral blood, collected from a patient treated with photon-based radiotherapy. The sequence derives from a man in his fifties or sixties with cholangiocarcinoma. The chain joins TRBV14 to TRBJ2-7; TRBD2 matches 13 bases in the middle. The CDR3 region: CASSRSPGLAGLRSYEQYF. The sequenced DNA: TGTGCCAGCAGCCGAAGCCCGGGACTAGCGGGACTACGATCCTACGAGCAGTACTTC.